A selection of T cell receptor beta chains follows, all from one sample in a study of blood T cell repertoires in COVID-19. The method was immunoSEQ multiplex PCR; TCRdb's version includes in-frame clones alone and lacks a portion of them. The sample holds about 23,000 clones, more than 75% seen once. Sequencing input: peripheral blood. These receptors all stem from a woman of 80 years or more with acute or convalescent COVID-19. The CDR3 runs from the conserved cysteine through the conserved F or W. D genes are given only for firm matches. The listing skips clone size in some rows; elsewhere it reads once, few, many or a size class.

v_gene	j_gene	d_gene	abundance	CDR3nt	CDR3aa
TRBV3-1/TRBV3-2	TRBJ1-2	-	-	TGTGCCAGCAGCCAAGGGGCGGGGGGCGATGGCTACACCTTC	CASSQGAGGDGYTF
TRBV27	TRBJ2-7	-	few	TGTGCCAGCAGTTTAGCGAACTCCTACGAGCAGTACTTC	CASSLANSYEQYF
TRBV5-1	TRBJ2-7	-	-	TGCGCCAGCAGCACTGGGGGCCCCTTGAGTTTC	CASSTGGPLSF
TRBV3-1/TRBV3-2	TRBJ1-1	-	-	TGTGCCAGCAGTCGGTTTGGTCGGGAAGCTTTCTTT	CASSRFGREAFF
TRBV6-6	TRBJ1-2	TRBD1	-	TGTGCCAGCAGAAACTCGGACAGGGTGCCCTATGGCTACACCTTC	CASRNSDRVPYGYTF
TRBV12-3/TRBV12-4	TRBJ1-2	-	-	TGTGCCAGCAGTTTAGGTATCCAGGGAACCTACACCTTC	CASSLGIQGTYTF
TRBV10-3	TRBJ1-6	-	once	TGTGCCTTGTCCAAAGATGCGAATTCACCCCTCCACTTT	CALSKDANSPLHF
TRBV6-2/TRBV6-3	TRBJ2-7	TRBD1	once	TGTGCCAGCAGCCCCGGGACAGGGGCCCTCTACGAGCAGTACTTC	CASSPGTGALYEQYF
TRBV30	TRBJ1-5	-	-	TGTGCCTGGAGTGGGCCGGGAGGCAATCAGCCCCAGCATTTT	CAWSGPGGNQPQHF
TRBV25-1	TRBJ1-1	-	-	TGTGCCAGCACCGCACGCACAGGGAACACTGAAGCTTTCTTT	CASTARTGNTEAFF
TRBV11-2	TRBJ2-1	-	-	TGTGCCAGCATCTCGGGTACGAATTCCTACAATGAGCAGTTCTTC	CASISGTNSYNEQFF
TRBV18	TRBJ2-1	TRBD2	-	TGTGCCAGCTCACCTCCGACTAGCGGGGGGTTCAACAATGAGCAGTTCTTC	CASSPPTSGGFNNEQFF
TRBV6-2/TRBV6-3	TRBJ2-7	TRBD2	-	TGTGCCAGCAGTCCCGGGACTAGCGGCTCCTACGAGCAGTACTTC	CASSPGTSGSYEQYF
TRBV27	TRBJ2-4	TRBD1	few	TGTGCCACACAGGGGGCGAGTTCGGAGGGTAACATTCAGTACTTC	CATQGASSEGNIQYF
TRBV7-2	TRBJ1-1	TRBD1	few	TGTGCCAGCAGCCTAACAGGGGCCACCACTGAAGCTTTCTTT	CASSLTGATTEAFF
TRBV6-5	TRBJ2-1	TRBD2	-	TGTGCCAGCGGGACTAGCGGGAGGAATGAGCAGTTCTTC	CASGTSGRNEQFF
TRBV7-2	TRBJ2-1	TRBD2	-	TGTGCCAGCAGCTTAGCGGGACTAGCGAGGAATGAGCAGTTCTTC	CASSLAGLARNEQFF
TRBV2	TRBJ2-7	-	few	TGTGCCAGCAGTCCCAGGGTGACGAGCTACGAGCAGTACTTC	CASSPRVTSYEQYF
TRBV5-1	TRBJ1-5	TRBD1	once	TGCGCCAGCAGTATAGGGGACAGAACAGGGGGCAATCAGCCCCAGCATTTT	CASSIGDRTGGNQPQHF
TRBV4-3	TRBJ2-3	TRBD2	-	TGCGCCAGCAGCCAAGCCCGTCCGGGGGGGGGCACAGATACGCAGTATTTT	CASSQARPGGGTDTQYF
TRBV5-5	TRBJ1-2	TRBD1	-	TGTGCCAGCAGCTTGTCGACAGGGGGTGGGTATGGCTACACCTTC	CASSLSTGGGYGYTF
TRBV2	TRBJ2-1	TRBD2	-	TGTGCCAGCACACAGCGGGAGAACTCCTACAATGAGCAGTTCTTC	CASTQRENSYNEQFF
TRBV5-4	TRBJ2-7	TRBD1	-	TGTGCCAGCAGCTTAGCCGGGACAGGGGGCCGCGAGCAGTACTTC	CASSLAGTGGREQYF
TRBV7-9	TRBJ2-7	-	-	TGTGCCAGCAGCCCCCCGGGGTCTTACGAGCAGTACTTC	CASSPPGSYEQYF
TRBV29-1	TRBJ2-1	TRBD2	-	TGCAGCGTTGATTCCCCGCGGGAGGGACCCTACAATGAGCAGTTCTTC	CSVDSPREGPYNEQFF
TRBV11-2	TRBJ1-1	TRBD1	-	TGTGCCAGCAGCTGGGACAGGGTTAAGACTGAAGCTTTCTTT	CASSWDRVKTEAFF
TRBV12-5	TRBJ2-7	TRBD1	-	TGTGCTAGTGGCCGACAGGGGATCTACGAGCAGTACTTC	CASGRQGIYEQYF
TRBV4-1	TRBJ1-1	-	once	TGCGCCAGCAGCCCCCGGAGGGGAGGCCCGGACACTGAAGCTTTCTTT	CASSPRRGGPDTEAFF
TRBV5-4	TRBJ1-1	-	-	TGTGCCAGCAGCGCGGGACTGATGAACACTGAAGCTTTCTTT	CASSAGLMNTEAFF
TRBV19	TRBJ2-7	-	-	TGTGCCAGTAGTATAGACGGGGGACAGCTCGGGACTCCCTACGAGCAGTACTTC	CASSIDGGQLGTPYEQYF
TRBV29-1	TRBJ2-3	-	once	TGCAGCGGGGAGTTGGTAGATACGCAGTATTTT	CSGELVDTQYF
TRBV27	TRBJ2-1	TRBD2	few	TGTGCCAGCAGCCTTGGAGCGGGAGGGTTTGATGAGCAGTTCTTC	CASSLGAGGFDEQFF
TRBV11-2	TRBJ2-7	-	-	TGTGCCAGCAGCCACGGGCGGGCCTCCGAGCAGTACTTC	CASSHGRASEQYF
TRBV15	TRBJ2-1	-	once	TGTGCCACCAGCCGTGACAATGAGCAGTTCTTC	CATSRDNEQFF
TRBV6-1	TRBJ1-2	-	-	TGTGCCAGCAGTGAAGCTGTATCGGGGGGCTACTATGGCTACACCTTC	CASSEAVSGGYYGYTF